This TCR beta chain stems from a study of OX40 agonist ivuxolimab in advanced cancers. In the study overall: Recorded diagnoses for dose-escalation patients were hepatocellular carcinoma, melanoma, renal cell or head and neck cancer. Partial responses were seen in three patients, one with hepatocellular carcinoma and two with cutaneous melanoma.

Clones were sequenced by immunoSEQ multiplex PCR, and TCRdb holds only the in-frame ones, with some missing. The sample yields around 76,000 clones, roughly nine tenths seen once. To note about this clone: Antigen unknown.

CDR3 length: 14 residues. The V end lost 2 bases, the J end lost 0 bases, and 5 bases lay between the germline ends. Germline assignment: CDR1 SGHNT and CDR2 YENEEA. Broader study findings: Expanded clones were, on average, more numerous in CD8+ T cells than in CD4+.

Sample: CD4+ or CD8+ T cells sorted from blood, taken in a trial of the OX40 agonist ivuxolimab. This sequence was found in an adult with an advanced solid tumor such as melanoma, head and neck, liver or kidney cancer. This chain links TRBV11-3 with TRBJ2-1; perhaps TRBD2 as D (5 bases). The CDR3 nucleotides read TGTGCCAGCAGCTTACGGGGCTCCTACAATGAGCAGTTCTTC. It yields the protein CASSLRGSYNEQFF.